This TCR beta chain derives from a study of T cell responses to AZD1222 COVID-19 vaccine. CDR1 and CDR2 from the germline V gene are ENHRY and SYGVKD. The CDR3 spans 15 residues. Trimming cost V 8 bases and J 2 bases, with 15 bases left between them. Findings of the study overall: Donors skewed white British and female; clonal diversity was possibly underestimated. Repertoire sampling happened only post peak T cell response. Of spike-specific TCRs, nearly half reportedly target regions left unmutated in variants.

Method: immunoSEQ multiplex PCR; TCRdb's copy keeps in-frame clones and lacks some. This table holds 100,000 to 150,000 clones, 89% found once. For this clone: Its antigen is not known.

Sequencing used peripheral blood, obtained on day 0 of AZD1222 vaccination. This TCR came from an adult in good health. The rearrangement uses TRBV10-3 and TRBJ2-2, with D perhaps TRBD1 (5 bases). CDR3 bases: TGTGCCATCCGGTACGACAGCGATAACACCGGGGAGCTGTTTTTT. Translating it yields CAIRYDSDNTGELFF.